These T cell receptor beta chains were read from a single sample in a study of blood T cell repertoires in COVID-19. The data were produced by immunoSEQ multiplex PCR, yet TCRdb's version contains in-frame clones alone and is incomplete. This sample has more than 55,000 clones; 86% occur once, and the top ten carry 1.3%. Sequenced: peripheral blood. All receptors derive from an elderly woman with acute or convalescent COVID-19. Both conserved end residues are part of each CDR3. A D gene is named only where the DNA matches it firmly. Clone size, where shown, is once, few, many, or a class for clones that have expanded.

TRBV25-1,TRBJ2-2,-,-,TGTGCCAGCGGCGCCGGGACTGAGAACACCGGGGAGCTGTTTTTT,CASGAGTENTGELFF
TRBV19,TRBJ2-5,-,-,TGTGCCAGTGCCGAGGGTGCAGGGAGGGGGGAGACCCAGTACTTC,CASAEGAGRGETQYF
TRBV18,TRBJ1-1,-,-,TGTGCCAGCTCGCCCATGGAGGCAAACACTGAAGCTTTCTTT,CASSPMEANTEAFF
TRBV11-3,TRBJ2-1,medium-sized,-,TGTGCCAGCAGCCCCCGTAGCCGGTCCCCCCACAATGAGCAGTTCTTC,CASSPRSRSPHNEQFF
TRBV15,TRBJ2-1,-,TRBD2,TGTGCCACCAGCGGGGACTCGGGGGGTCATGAGCAGTTCTTC,CATSGDSGGHEQFF
TRBV21-1,TRBJ1-1,-,-,TGTGCCAGCAGCCCGTCCTTGGGGCAGCTGAACACTGAAGCTTTCTTT,CASSPSLGQLNTEAFF
TRBV18,TRBJ2-1,-,TRBD1,TGTGCCAGCTCACGCTCCATACCGGGACAGGGCTACAATGAGCAGTTCTTC,CASSRSIPGQGYNEQFF
TRBV4-1,TRBJ2-7,-,TRBD2,TGCGCCAGCAGCCAAGATCACCGGACGGGGGGGAGCTCCTACGAGCAGTACTTC,CASSQDHRTGGSSYEQYF
TRBV28,TRBJ2-7,-,TRBD1,TGTGCCAGCAGCTCATTCCCGGGACAGGGGAACTCCTACGAGCAGTACTTC,CASSSFPGQGNSYEQYF
TRBV18,TRBJ1-2,-,TRBD1,TGTGCCAGCTCACCTTCCGGGACAGCCTATGGCTACACCTTC,CASSPSGTAYGYTF
TRBV7-3,TRBJ2-1,-,-,TGTGCCAGCAGCCTTGGGAGGACTCCCGAGCAGTTCTTC,CASSLGRTPEQFF
TRBV7-2,TRBJ2-1,few,TRBD2,TGTGCCAGCAGCTTACTAGCGGCGTCCCACAATGAGCAGTTCTTC,CASSLLAASHNEQFF
TRBV2,TRBJ2-7,-,-,TGTGCCAGCGGCATGCACAACGAGCAGTACTTC,CASGMHNEQYF
TRBV9,TRBJ2-2,-,TRBD1,TGTGCCAGCAGCGCCATCCCGGGACAGGGAGTGGAGCTGTTTTTT,CASSAIPGQGVELFF
TRBV12-1,TRBJ2-1,-,-,TGTGCCAGCAGGTCGGCGCTAGCGGGGGGTTACAATGAGCAGTTCTTC,CASRSALAGGYNEQFF
TRBV19,TRBJ1-1,-,-,TGTGCCAGTGCGGGACCTTCCACCCGAGCTTTCTTT,CASAGPSTRAFF
TRBV7-2,TRBJ2-5,-,-,TGTGCCAGCAGCCCGACAGCAGAGACCCAGTACTTC,CASSPTAETQYF